One and the same sample provided the 32 T cell receptor beta chains below, sequenced in a study of tumor-infiltrating lymphocytes in primary liver carcinoma listed by TCRdb under 2017. The listed sequencing device is Illumina HiSeq 2500. Starting from 450 to 500 ng total RNA, TCRbeta-specific cDNA was produced by reverse transcription with a constant-region primer and ProtoScript II reverse transcriptase. TCRbeta libraries were built with three nested multiplex PCR rounds, a slightly modified ARM-PCR procedure. Each of the first two PCR rounds ran for approximately 9 cycles and used multiplex TRBV1-TRBV30 forward primers together with a Cbeta reverse primer. TCRdb reprocessed the public reads (quality trimming at Q25 with fastp, clone calling with MiXCR) and kept in-frame beta chains. One record per CDR3 amino acid sequence lists the most common genes and DNA. Recorded for this sample are 190,000 or so distinct CDR3 sequences; 65% of them occurred a single time. The leading ten clones occupy around 7.1% of the sample.

Blood RNA was extracted from unsorted whole blood using TRIzol reagent, and germline DNA was obtained with the DNeasy Blood & Tissue kit. What was sequenced was peripheral blood. Receptors originate from a woman aged 60-70 years with primary liver carcinoma and hepatitis B virus infection.

The V and J genes are TRBV6-1 and TRBJ2-3; D not certain. V dropped 3 bases and J dropped 14 bases, with 15 bases sitting between them. CDR1 is MNHNS, CDR2 SASEGT, per germline. The CDR3 loop spans 12 amino acids. CDR3 in DNA: TGTGCCAGCAGTGACCCAGGAAATACGTTGTATTTT. This sequence encodes CASSDPGNTLYF.

The sample holds a few counts of this clonotype. CDR3 coding DNA: TGTGCCAGCAGTTTTTATGAGGGAGGGGAGACCCAGTACTTC. Protein product: CASSFYEGGETQYF. The chain links TRBV28 to TRBJ2-5; 7 positions agree with TRBD2. J was trimmed by 5 bases and V by 3 bases; bases with no gene match: 6. The CDR3 has 14 amino acids. The germline V gene has CDR1 MDHEN and CDR2 SYDVKM.

The J gene is TRBJ2-3, the V gene TRBV28, with TRBD2 as a possible D gene (5 bases). Per the germline V gene, CDR1 is MDHEN and CDR2 is SYDVKM. The CDR3 is 16 residues long. V dropped 5 bases and J dropped 1 base, with 16 bases sitting between them. CDR3 sequence (DNA): TGTGCCAGCAGTACACGGACTGGGTCGGGCACAGATACGCAGTATTTT. Encoded protein: CASSTRTGSGTDTQYF.

Turning to this clonotype: An end of the junction does not agree with germline; a read error may underlie this. The CDR3 is CASSSAGSSDTQYF. CDR3 nucleotide sequence: TGTGCCAGCAGCAGCGCCGGCAGCTCAGATACGCAATATTTT. The J gene is TRBJ2-3, the V gene TRBV6-5; D is undetermined. The length of the CDR3 is 14 residues. CDR1 is MNHEY and CDR2 is SVGAGI in the germline V gene.

This clonotype was recorded many times. This rearrangement joins TRBV5-4 to TRBJ1-3, with 10 bases fitting TRBD1. The V gene end was trimmed by 4 bases and the J gene end by 0 bases; junction bases not matched to a gene: 13. The CDR3 loop spans 19 amino acids. Germline-derived CDR1 and CDR2 are SGHNT and YYREEE (reference sequence). The CDR3 loop is CASSRRDRGPILSGNTIYF. The CDR3 nucleotides read TGTGCCAGCAGCAGGCGGGACAGGGGTCCTATCCTCTCTGGAAACACCATATATTTT. The full variable domain, its missing parts supplied by reference TRBV5-4 and TRBJ1-3, is ETGVTQSPTHLIKTRGQQVTLRCSSQSGHNTVSWYQQALGQGPQFIFQYYREEENGRGNFPPRFSGLQFPNYSSELNVNALELDDSALYLCASSRRDRGPILSGNTIYFGEGSWLTVV.

Many counts were recorded for this clonotype. This chain links TRBV13 with TRBJ1-1; D is unresolved. The V end lost 7 bases, the J end lost 1 base, and 13 bases lay between the germline ends. Germline CDR1 and CDR2: PRHDT and FYEKMQ (reference sequence). This CDR3 contains 14 residues. CDR3 coding DNA: TGTGCCAGCATCCCAACTGGACGGAACACTGAAGCTTTCTTT. Residues: CASIPTGRNTEAFF.

The rearrangement uses TRBV5-1 and TRBJ2-5, with D possibly TRBD2 on 5 matching bases. Germline loops: CDR1 SGHRS, CDR2 YFSETQ. This CDR3 region has 12 residues. V was shortened by 4 bases and J by 5 bases, with 9 bases between the two germline ends. CDR3 nucleotide sequence: TGCGCCAGCAGCGCCCCGGGGGAGACCCAGTACTTC. The encoded protein is CASSAPGETQYF.

This chain uses TRBV5-4 with TRBJ2-1; unclear D gene. Trimming cost V 0 bases and J 0 bases, with 7 bases left between them. This CDR3 is 15 amino acids long. The V gene's germline CDR1 is SGHNT and CDR2 YYREEE (reference sequence). The CDR3 coding sequence is TGTGCCAGCAGCTTGGACAGTAGCTCCTACAATGAGCAGTTCTTC. The encoded protein is CASSLDSSSYNEQFF. Filled out from reference TRBV5-4 and TRBJ2-1, the complete variable domain reads ETGVTQSPTHLIKTRGQQVTLRCSSQSGHNTVSWYQQALGQGPQFIFQYYREEENGRGNFPPRFSGLQFPNYSSELNVNALELDDSALYLCASSLDSSSYNEQFFGPGTRLTVL.

This clonotype was detected ten times or more. The genes are TRBV6-5 and TRBJ2-7; 14 nucleotides match TRBD2. Germline values: CDR1 MNHEY, CDR2 SVGAGI. After removal of 7 bases from V and 3 bases from J, the junction contained 5 bases not matched to a gene. The CDR3 is made up of 15 amino acids. DNA of the CDR3: TGTGCCAGCAAGGGACTAGCGGGAGACGTCTACGAGCAGTACTTC. It codes for CASKGLAGDVYEQYF.

A single count supports this clonotype. The chain links TRBV4-1 to TRBJ1-6; 9 bases match TRBD1. J was trimmed by 7 bases and V by 0 bases; bases with no gene match: 4. In germline, CDR1 is MGHRA, CDR2 YSYEKL. The CDR3 covers 16 residues. Here the CDR3 DNA reads TGCGCCAGCAGCCAAGATAGGGACAGGGTAAATTCACCCCTCCACTTT. This translates into CASSQDRDRVNSPLHF.

This chain uses TRBV6-4 with TRBJ1-1; TRBD1 might be the D (6 bases). Deletions cut 10 bases from V and 3 bases from J, with 15 bases between. The CDR3 contains 13 residues. Germline V gives CDR1 MRHNA, CDR2 SNTAGT. This CDR3 is CANPGGLDTEAFF. CDR3 sequence (DNA): TGTGCCAACCCTGGGGGGCTGGACACTGAAGCTTTCTTT.

Details on this clonotype: Given a much more abundant clone one base away, this may be a read error. This chain links TRBV12-5 with TRBJ1-6; possibly TRBD1 for D (5 bases). The germline gives CDR1 LGHNT, CDR2 FRNRAP. The CDR3 extends over 18 amino acids. The chain's CDR3 is CARGYISQTEAGNSPLHF. The CDR3, as DNA: TGTGCTCGTGGTTACATCTCCCAGACAGAGGCCGGGAATTCACCCCTCCACTTT.

A remark on this clonotype: This is likely a read error, given that the CDR3 carries no conserved phenylalanine or tryptophan at its end. The rearrangement joins TRBV25-1 to TRBJ2-5; the match to TRBD2 covers 7 bases. CDR3 size: 15 residues. Germline V gene data show CDR1 as MGHDK and CDR2 as SYGVNS. V trimming: 3 bases; J trimming: 3 bases; junction bases outside the gene matches: 7. In DNA, the CDR3 is TGTGCCAGCAGTGAGCGGGGGACGGCCAAAGAGACCCAGTACTCC. The encoded protein is CASSERGTAKETQYS.

Regarding this clonotype: The junction differs from germline at one of its ends, possibly a read error. J is TRBJ2-2 and V is TRBV11-2; D may be TRBD2 (6 bases). The CDR3 length is 14 residues. Germline V lookup: CDR1 SGHAT, CDR2 FQNNGV. DNA of the CDR3: TGCGCCAGCAGACGGAGGGGAAACACCGGGGAGCTGTTTTTT. Its protein product is CASRRRGNTGELFF.

This clonotype was observed many times. The rearrangement links TRBV12-3 or TRBV12-4 to TRBJ1-4; D remains ambiguous. The ends were cut back, 3 bases at V and 6 bases at J, with 8 bases in the middle. CDR3 length equals 13 residues. The CDR3 here is CASSLVGDEKLFF. CDR3 sequence (DNA): TGTGCCAGCAGTTTGGTGGGAGATGAAAAACTGTTTTTT.

As for this clonotype: Given a much more abundant clone one base away, this may be a read error. The genes are TRBV6-2 or TRBV6-3 and TRBJ2-7; D is unclear. The CDR3 length is 15 residues. Germline loops: CDR1 MNHEY, CDR2 SVGEGT. The CDR3 reads CASTYETSQSYEQYF. The DNA for the CDR3 is TGTGCCAGCACTTACGAGACCTCTCAATCCTACGAGCAGTACTTC.

A word on this clonotype: This sequence may be a read error, since a much larger clone differs from it by one base. The rearrangement joins TRBV4-2 to TRBJ1-2; the D gene is possibly TRBD1 (6 bases). This CDR3 has 16 residues. Trimming took 0 bases from V and 2 from J, leaving 13 bases between them. Germline CDR1 is LGHNA and CDR2 is YNFKEQ. CDR3 in amino acids: CASSQDTWTVNYGYTF. The CDR3 DNA is TGTGCCAGCAGCCAAGATACCTGGACAGTCAACTATGGCTACACCTTC.

Details on this clonotype: This clone may be a read error of a much larger clone one base away. The V call is TRBV6-5, the J call TRBJ2-7, with D possibly matching TRBD2 (6 bases). The CDR3 contains 13 residues. The germline gives CDR1 MNHEY, CDR2 SVGAGI. CDR3 DNA: TGTGTCAGCAGTGAATTAGCGGACTACGAGCAGTACTTC. Residues: CVSSELADYEQYF.

The J gene is TRBJ2-6, the V gene TRBV29-1; D call uncertain. This CDR3 contains 14 residues. Germline V gene lookup returns CDR1 SQVTM and CDR2 ANQGSEA. The CDR3 loop reads CRVMESSGANVLTF. Here the CDR3 DNA reads TGCAGGGTTATGGAGAGCTCTGGGGCCAACGTCCTGACTTTC.

On this clonotype itself: The conserved phenylalanine or tryptophan is not found at the CDR3 terminus, so this likely reflects a read error. This chain joins TRBV11-2 and TRBJ2-2, with D maybe TRBD1 (6 bases). The V gene's germline CDR1 is SGHAT and CDR2 FQNNGV. CDR3 length: 17 amino acids. The CDR3 reads CASSSRVTGLNTGELFL. The CDR3 nucleotides are TGTGCTAGCAGCTCACGGGTGACAGGCTTGAACACCGGGGAGCTGTTTCTT.

The rearrangement links TRBV6-9 to TRBJ2-2; the D gene is possibly TRBD1 (5 bases). The CDR3 has 13 amino acids. In germline, CDR1 is MNHGY, CDR2 SVAAGI. V was cut by 8 bases and J by 3 bases, with 10 bases left in between. Here the CDR3 DNA reads TGTGCCAGCGCCAGGGTGGACACCGGGGAGCTGTTTTTT. Translated, it gives CASARVDTGELFF.

V usage is TRBV28 and J usage is TRBJ1-5, with a weak D call TRBD1 (6 bases). V was cut by 5 bases and J by 5 bases, with 16 bases left in between. This CDR3 is 15 amino acids long. Germline V gene data show CDR1 as MDHEN and CDR2 as SYDVKM. The CDR3, as DNA: TGTGCCAGCAGTAAGGGGGGGGGAGGGTATCAGCCCCAGCATTTT. As protein: CASSKGGGGYQPQHF.

This clonotype was seen once. A much larger clone differs by one base, so this may be a read error. The rearrangement joins TRBV6-6 to TRBJ1-1; D uncertain. The germline gives CDR1 MNHNY, CDR2 SVGAGI (reference sequence). The CDR3 has 14 amino acids. CDR3 sequence: CASSYSRMNSEAFF. The CDR3 coding sequence is TGTGCCAGCAGTTACTCGCGGATGAACAGTGAAGCTTTCTTT.

This clonotype was seen a few times. The chain combines TRBV28 with TRBJ1-4; D is unresolved. Germline CDR1 MDHEN, CDR2 SYDVKM. Trimming took off 0 bases at V and 0 bases at J, with 8 bases between the two ends. The CDR3 sequence is 16 residues long. CDR3 residues: CASSLWQAATNEKLFF. In DNA form, the CDR3 reads TGTGCCAGCAGTTTATGGCAGGCTGCAACTAATGAAAAACTGTTTTTT.

With regard to this clonotype: At one boundary the junction diverges from the germline segment, which might be a read error. The rearrangement links TRBV11-2 to TRBJ1-2; 8 bases map to TRBD1. CDR1 is SGHAT, CDR2 FQNNGV, per germline. This CDR3 comprises 16 residues. CDR3 bases: TGTGTCAGCAGCTCCATTCGGGACAGGATCCACTATGGCTACACCTTC. This encodes CVSSSIRDRIHYGYTF.

Concerning this clonotype itself: A much larger clone differs from this one at a single base, so this may be a read error. The CDR3 sequence is CASSLETSKYNEQFF. In DNA, the CDR3 is TGTGCCAGCAGCTTGGAAACTAGCAAGTACAATGAGCAGTTCTTC. The chain links TRBV5-4 to TRBJ2-1, with D perhaps matching TRBD2 (6 bases). This CDR3 has 15 residues. V dropped 0 bases and J dropped 4 bases, with 11 bases sitting between them. CDR1 SGHNT and CDR2 YYREEE come from the germline V gene (reference sequence). The full variable domain, rest sourced from reference TRBV5-4 and TRBJ2-1, is ETGVTQSPTHLIKTRGQQVTLRCSSQSGHNTVSWYQQALGQGPQFIFQYYREEENGRGNFPPRFSGLQFPNYSSELNVNALELDDSALYLCASSLETSKYNEQFFGPGTRLTVL.

In regard to this clonotype: One end of the junction is discordant with germline, which a read error may explain. The rearrangement links TRBV10-3 to TRBJ2-5, with D possibly called TRBD1 or TRBD2 (5 bases each). This CDR3 region has 14 residues. Per the germline V gene, CDR1 is ENHRY and CDR2 is SYGVKD. CDR3 region: CAVSVSRGTETQYF. DNA of the CDR3: TGTGCCGTCAGTGTGTCGAGGGGTACCGAGACCCAGTACTTC.

This clonotype has just a few counts. The chain couples TRBV4-1 to TRBJ1-3; D gene ambiguous. This CDR3 comprises 13 residues. The V gene's germline CDR1 is MGHRA and CDR2 YSYEKL. Trimming took off 0 bases at V and 8 bases at J, with 8 bases between the two ends. The CDR3 loop is CASSQDLGDTIYF. CDR3 nucleotide sequence: TGCGCCAGCAGCCAAGATCTCGGAGACACCATATATTTT.

A note on this clonotype: No conserved phenylalanine or tryptophan is present at the end of the CDR3, so a read error is the likely explanation. The chain is built from TRBV12-3 or TRBV12-4 and TRBJ1-5, with a weak D call TRBD1 (5 bases). CDR3 length equals 16 residues. V lost 9 bases and J lost 10, with 28 bases in between. The CDR3 spells CASSPIGTGVSTPQHL. For the CDR3, the DNA is TGTGCCAGTAGTCCTATCGGGACTGGGGTATCGACACCCCAGCATTTA.

With respect to this clonotype: A junction end diverges from the germline sequence, so it may reflect a read error. The chain employs TRBV11-2 and TRBJ2-2; D perhaps matches TRBD2 (5 bases). In germline, CDR1 is SGHAT, CDR2 FQNNGV. CDR3 length equals 15 residues. In DNA, the CDR3 is TGTGCCAGTAGCCCCCCGCAAGGACCGACCGGGGAGATGTTTTTT. Translated, it gives CASSPPQGPTGEMFF.

For this clonotype: One end of the junction varies from germline; a read error may be responsible. The chain's CDR3 is CASRGQSNTGEMFF. The DNA of the CDR3 is TGTGCCAGCCGCGGGCAGTCGAACACTGGGGAGATGTTTTTT. The V gene is TRBV12-3 or TRBV12-4, the J gene TRBJ2-2; a weak D match, TRBD2 (5 bases). The CDR3 has 14 amino acids.

This rearrangement joins TRBV20-1 to TRBJ1-2; D gene ambiguous. V dropped 0 bases and J dropped 8 bases, with 16 bases sitting between them. Germline CDR1 and CDR2: DFQATT and SNEGSKA (reference sequence). The CDR3 sequence is 14 residues long. In nucleotides, the CDR3 is TGCAGTGCTAGAGATCCTGGAACTCTAAGCGGCTACACCTTC. Translated, it gives CSARDPGTLSGYTF.